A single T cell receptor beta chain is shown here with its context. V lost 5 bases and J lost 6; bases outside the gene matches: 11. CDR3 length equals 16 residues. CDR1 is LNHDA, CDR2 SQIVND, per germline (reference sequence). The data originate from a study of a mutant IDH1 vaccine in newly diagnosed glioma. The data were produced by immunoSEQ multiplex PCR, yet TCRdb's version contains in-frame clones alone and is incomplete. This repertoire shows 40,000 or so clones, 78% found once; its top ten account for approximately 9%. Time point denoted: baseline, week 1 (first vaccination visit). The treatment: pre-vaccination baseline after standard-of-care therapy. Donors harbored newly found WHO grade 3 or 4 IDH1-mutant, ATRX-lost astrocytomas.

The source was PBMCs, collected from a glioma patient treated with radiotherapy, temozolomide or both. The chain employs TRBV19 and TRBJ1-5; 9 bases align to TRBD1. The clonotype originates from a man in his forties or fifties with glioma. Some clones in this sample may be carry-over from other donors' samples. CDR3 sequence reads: CASSLPGQGFFQPQHF. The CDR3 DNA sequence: TGTGCCAGTAGTCTGCCGGGACAGGGATTTTTTCAGCCCCAGCATTTT.